This T cell receptor (beta chain) was captured by sequencing in a study of cytomegalovirus exposure and HLA in healthy donors. At the level of the study: An earlier analysis found 120 million or so unique TCR beta sequences from about 190 million T cells. Among the approximately 410 genotyped donors, about 81% were placed in the Caucasian-associated ancestry cluster. Study results and limitations: Reports credit the classifier with highly specific, highly sensitive diagnosis of cytomegalovirus status.

The PCR used 60 Vbeta and 13 Jbeta primers. The assay was immunoSEQ multiplex PCR, and TCRdb's table has in-frame clones only and misses some. The table includes some 110,000 clones, around 78% detected once. Germline CDR1 reads MNHNS; CDR2 reads SASEGT. With 7 bases clipped from V and 7 bases from J, the junction kept 12 bases outside the gene matches. This CDR3 region has 15 residues. Comment on this clone: What it recognizes is unknown.

The TCR comes from a man aged 40-50 years in good health and CMV-seronegative. Material: PBMCs. The V call is TRBV6-1, the J call TRBJ2-3; 9 nucleotides match TRBD1. CDR3 DNA: TGTGCCAGCACGGTACAGGACAGGGGAGAGAATACGCAGTATTTT. This translates into CASTVQDRGENTQYF.